The sample holds a few counts of the clone carrying this T cell receptor (beta chain). Its antigen remains unknown. The junction and the germline gene differ at one end; a read error may be behind it. The sample originates from a study of blood T cells in healthy people across ages. Alongside a J-beta primer mix, a sample-barcoded 5' primer served in a second PCR lasting about 6 to 12 cycles. Tags on each cDNA molecule came from a template-switch adaptor with 12 random nucleotides. MiXCR, run by TCRdb on the 5' RACE reads, gives a single entry per CDR3 protein. The table lists 540,000 or so distinct CDR3 sequences, 25% to 30% of them singletons. This CDR3 region has 10 residues. In germline, CDR1 is DFQATT, CDR2 SNEGSKA (reference sequence). Study-level findings and limits: Correlation between TCR beta diversity and naive T cell percentage was strong. Fewer expanded clones and more diversity marked long-lived versus aged donors. Age showed a roughly linear inverse relationship with TCR beta diversity per million T cells.

This TCR came from an older woman in good health. The chain has TRBV20-1 and TRBJ1-2; 7 bases are a match to TRBD1. Sequenced: blood. The CDR3 coding sequence is TGCAGTGCTAGTAGGGACAGCTTAAACTTC. Protein: CSASRDSLNF.